Listed here are 12 T cell receptor beta chains from one sample, sequenced in a study of identifying expanded T cells in peripheral blood. Measured with immunoSEQ multiplex PCR; TCRdb has only the in-frame clones, and not every one. Of 81,000 or so clones listed, 84% are singletons. The sequenced sample was blood. Source of these receptors: a person aged 18 to 70 in good health.

J is TRBJ1-1 and V is TRBV27, with 7 bases fitting TRBD1. This CDR3 is 14 amino acids long. After removal of 7 bases from V and 0 bases from J, the junction contained 5 bases not matched to a gene. Germline lookup yields CDR1 MNHEY and CDR2 SMNVEV (reference sequence). In DNA, the CDR3 is TGTGCCAGCAATCGGGACAGCATGAACACTGAAGCTTTCTTT. Translation: CASNRDSMNTEAFF.

The chain couples TRBV27 to TRBJ1-2; D call uncertain. Germline CDR1 MNHEY, CDR2 SMNVEV (reference sequence). The germline V and J ends were trimmed by 4 bases and 0 bases, with 12 bases remaining between them. This CDR3 region has 15 residues. The CDR3 DNA sequence: TGTGCCAGCAGTTCCTTAGGCTCCCCTAACTATGGCTACACCTTC. This gives the protein CASSSLGSPNYGYTF.

A single count supports this clone. The DNA of the CDR3 is TGTGCCTGTAGTCCGAACGTCCTAGGGAATGAGCAGTTCTTC. Its translation is CACSPNVLGNEQFF. This rearrangement joins TRBV30 to TRBJ2-1; unclear D gene. CDR3 length: 14 residues. Trimming shortened V by 6 bases and J by 7 bases, and 19 bases separated the two germline ends. CDR1 and CDR2 (germline): GTSNPN, SVGIG (reference sequence).

This chain joins TRBV25-1 and TRBJ1-1, with 7 bases matching TRBD1. Germline CDR1 is MGHDK and CDR2 is SYGVNS. With V trimmed by 6 bases and J by 4 bases, 5 bases remained unmatched. The CDR3 is made up of 13 amino acids. CDR3 amino acids: CASRQAGGTEAFF. The CDR3 DNA reads TGTGCCAGCAGACAAGCAGGGGGCACTGAAGCTTTCTTT. The entire variable domain, with the rest obtained from reference TRBV25-1 and TRBJ1-1, is as follows: EADIYQTPRYLVIGTGKKITLECSQTMGHDKMYWYQQDPGMELHLIHYSYGVNSTEKGDLSSESTVSRIRTEHFPLTLESARPSHTSQYLCASRQAGGTEAFFGQGTRLTVV.

The V call is TRBV28, the J call TRBJ2-1, with no clear D. CDR1 MDHEN and CDR2 SYDVKM come from the germline V gene. Trimming removed 6 bases from V and 3 bases from J, with 12 bases in between. The length of the CDR3 is 14 residues. The CDR3 region is CASSLEWLYNEQFF. In DNA, the CDR3 is TGTGCCAGCAGCTTGGAGTGGCTCTACAATGAGCAGTTCTTC. The variable domain in full, with the rest retrieved from reference TRBV28 and TRBJ2-1, is DVKVTQSSRYLVKRTGEKVFLECVQDMDHENMFWYRQDPGLGLRLIYFSYDVKMKEKGDIPEGYSVSREKKERFSLILESASTNQTSMYLCASSLEWLYNEQFFGPGTRLTVL.

This chain joins TRBV28 and TRBJ2-1, with 7 positions matching TRBD1. Germline V gene sequence: CDR1 MDHEN, CDR2 SYDVKM. J was trimmed by 0 bases and V by 6 bases; bases with no gene match: 5. The CDR3 totals 15 residues. CDR3 in DNA: TGTGCCAGCAGGATACAGGGGAGCTCCTACAATGAGCAGTTCTTC. Its protein product is CASRIQGSSYNEQFF. The full variable domain, rest sourced from reference TRBV28 and TRBJ2-1, is DVKVTQSSRYLVKRTGEKVFLECVQDMDHENMFWYRQDPGLGLRLIYFSYDVKMKEKGDIPEGYSVSREKKERFSLILESASTNQTSMYLCASRIQGSSYNEQFFGPGTRLTVL.

This chain links TRBV27 with TRBJ2-3, with D perhaps matching TRBD2 (7 bases). The CDR3 is 16 amino acids. The V end was cut by 6 bases, the J end by 8 bases, with 24 bases between. Germline V lookup: CDR1 MNHEY, CDR2 SMNVEV (reference sequence). The CDR3, as DNA: TGTGCCAGCAGCCAGGCGGGGAGGGCCGGGGGCGGTACGCAGTATTTT. Protein: CASSQAGRAGGGTQYF.

This sequence joins TRBV7-2 and TRBJ1-1, with D unresolved. Trimming stripped 5 bases from V and 1 base from J, with 11 bases between. The CDR3 extends over 14 amino acids. The germline gives CDR1 SGHTA, CDR2 FQGNSA. CDR3 DNA sequence: TGTGCCAGCAGCCGCCGAACAGAGAACACTGAAGCTTTCTTT. Translating gives CASSRRTENTEAFF.

The chain joins TRBV7-9 to TRBJ2-7; no definite D call. The CDR3 extends over 14 amino acids. Germline loops: CDR1 SEHNR, CDR2 FQNEAQ (reference sequence). V was pared by 5 bases and J by 3 bases, with 14 bases between. The CDR3 sequence is CASSRSTGGYEQYF. CDR3 in DNA: TGTGCCAGCAGCCGCTCGACGGGCGGCTACGAGCAGTACTTC. The complete variable domain, with remaining parts taken from reference TRBV7-9 and TRBJ2-7, reads DTGVSQNPRHKITKRGQNVTFRCDPISEHNRLYWYRQTLGQGPEFLTYFQNEAQLEKSRLLSDRFSAERPKGSFSTLEIQRTEQGDSAMYLCASSRSTGGYEQYFGPGTRLTVT.

The chain has TRBV14 and TRBJ2-2, with 10 nucleotides matching TRBD1. Germline loops: CDR1 SGHDN, CDR2 FVKESK. CDR3 length: 16 amino acids. V dropped 2 bases and J dropped 4; count of bases not matched to a gene: 4. CDR3 sequence (DNA): TGTGCCAGCAGCCAACGGGACAGGGGCCGCACCGGGGAGCTGTTTTTT. Its translation is CASSQRDRGRTGELFF. Complete variable domain (other parts from reference TRBV14 and TRBJ2-2): EAGVTQFPSHSVIEKGQTVTLRCDPISGHDNLYWYRRVMGKEIKFLLHFVKESKQDESGMPNNRFLAERTGGTYSTLKVQPAELEDSGVYFCASSQRDRGRTGELFFGEGSRLTVL.

This clone was detected only once. The chain joins TRBV28 to TRBJ1-2; D might be TRBD1 (6 bases). Germline CDR1 reads MDHEN; CDR2 reads SYDVKM. The CDR3 has 12 amino acids. V lost 6 bases and J 2 bases, leaving 7 bases between the germline ends. As DNA, the CDR3 is TGTGCCAGCAGGACAGGCAACTATGGCTACACCTTC. This gives the protein CASRTGNYGYTF.

The chain links TRBV6-5 to TRBJ1-2; D gene ambiguous. Germline lookup yields CDR1 MNHEY and CDR2 SVGAGI. CDR3 length equals 14 residues. The V end lost 7 bases, the J end lost 5 bases, and 17 bases lay between the germline ends. The CDR3 here is CASTGSGLAYGYTF. The DNA of the CDR3 is TGTGCCAGCACCGGCTCAGGCCTAGCTTATGGCTACACCTTC.